These 27 T cell receptor beta chains were all obtained from the same sample, sequenced in a study of identical twins. TCRdb redid the calling of the 5' RACE reads with MiXCR, one entry per CDR3 protein. Of 470,000 or so distinct CDR3 sequences detected, 24% appear once; the ten largest clones hold roughly 3%. These records were also assigned to another study, of T cells expressing NK-cell markers.

The sample comprised CD4+ T cells sorted from blood. The source is a woman in her late teens or twenties in good health.

This clonotype showed up many times. The CDR3 DNA is TGCAGCGTTGAACCGCGGACAGGGTTCGCCGGGGAGCTGTTTTTT. Translated: CSVEPRTGFAGELFF. The chain is built from TRBV29-1 and TRBJ2-2; 8 positions agree with TRBD1. The J segment lost 6 bases and the V segment lost 2 bases, leaving 8 bases of the junction unmatched. There are 15 residues in the CDR3. Germline lookup yields CDR1 SQVTM and CDR2 ANQGSEA.

The CDR3 is CASSTGSINIQYF. CDR3 bases: TGCGCCAGCAGTACAGGGAGCATTAACATTCAGTACTTC. The rearrangement joins TRBV5-1 to TRBJ2-4, with D maybe TRBD1 (6 bases). Trimming shortened V by 5 bases and J by 7 bases, and 13 bases separated the two germline ends. The V gene's germline CDR1 is SGHRS and CDR2 YFSETQ. The CDR3 has 13 residues.

This chain connects TRBV12-3 or TRBV12-4 to TRBJ1-4; D is perhaps TRBD1 (5 bases). This CDR3 has 15 residues. Between the trimmed V and J ends, which lost 4 bases and 8 bases, there was a span of 17 bases. The CDR3 sequence: CASSSYGGVYEKLFF. In DNA, the CDR3 is TGTGCCAGCAGTTCATACGGGGGGGTGTACGAAAAACTGTTTTTT.

V and J are TRBV10-3 and TRBJ1-5; 7 bases are shared with TRBD1. CDR3 length: 15 residues. J gave up 3 bases and V 4 bases, and 6 bases lay outside the gene matches. Per the germline V gene, CDR1 is ENHRY and CDR2 is SYGVKD. The CDR3 here is CAISVAGGFNQPQHF. DNA of the CDR3: TGTGCCATCAGTGTGGCAGGGGGTTTCAATCAGCCCCAGCATTTT.

This clonotype turned up a few times. This chain connects TRBV7-3 to TRBJ2-5; unclear D gene. Germline CDR1 reads SGHTA; CDR2 reads FQGTGA. The CDR3 totals 15 residues. V gave up 5 bases and J gave up 5 bases, with 18 bases separating them. CDR3 in amino acids: CASSLSSSLGETQYF. The CDR3 nucleotides read TGTGCCAGCAGCCTATCCTCGTCGCTGGGGGAGACCCAGTACTTC.

This clonotype was detected a few times. This chain joins TRBV5-1 and TRBJ2-2; 8 positions match TRBD1. J was trimmed by 5 bases and V by 4 bases; bases with no gene match: 7. The CDR3 is made up of 15 amino acids. CDR1 is SGHRS and CDR2 is YFSETQ in the germline V gene. CDR3 loop: CASSPDRASTGELFF. Here the CDR3 DNA reads TGCGCCAGCAGCCCGGACAGGGCATCTACCGGGGAGCTGTTTTTT.

A note on this clonotype: One end of the junction fails to match germline, which may point to a read error. V usage is TRBV7-7 and J usage is TRBJ2-5; D gene ambiguous. Germline V gene sequence: CDR1 SSHAT, CDR2 FNYEAQ (reference sequence). The CDR3 consists of 14 residues. The CDR3 loop is CASSSSALGETQYF. CDR3 nucleotides: TGTGCTAGCAGCTCCTCAGCCCTGGGGGAGACCCAGTACTTC.

This clonotype has at least ten counts. V and J are TRBV29-1 and TRBJ2-1; D is possibly TRBD1 or TRBD2 (5 bases each). The germline CDR1 and CDR2 sequences are SQVTM and ANQGSEA. Between the trimmed V and J ends, which lost 7 bases and 0 bases, there was a span of 19 bases. This CDR3 is built from 16 residues. The CDR3 loop is CSARGNRASSYNEQFF. The CDR3 nucleotides read TGCAGCGCCCGGGGCAACCGGGCCTCCTCCTACAATGAGCAGTTCTTC.

This rearrangement joins TRBV2 to TRBJ2-1; maybe TRBD2 (5 bases). Germline loops: CDR1 SNHLY, CDR2 FYNNEI. The CDR3 contains 13 residues. The germline V and J ends were trimmed by 3 bases and 4 bases, with 7 bases remaining between them. This CDR3 is CASSDTRYNEQFF. CDR3 in DNA: TGTGCCAGCAGTGATACTAGATACAATGAGCAGTTCTTC.

The J gene is TRBJ2-7, the V gene TRBV12-3 or TRBV12-4; 7 bases fit TRBD2. The CDR3 length is 13 residues. With 9 bases clipped from V and 5 bases from J, the junction kept 10 bases outside the gene matches. The CDR3 loop reads CASAGGRAHEQYF. CDR3 coding DNA: TGTGCCAGTGCTGGAGGGAGGGCCCACGAGCAGTACTTC.

The rearrangement links TRBV7-2 to TRBJ1-1; TRBD1 might be the D (6 bases). Germline assignment: CDR1 SGHTA and CDR2 FQGNSA. This CDR3 has 15 residues. V lost 4 bases and J lost 1, with 13 bases in between. The CDR3 loop reads CASSYSGTKNTEAFF. DNA of the CDR3: TGTGCCAGCAGCTATTCCGGGACAAAGAACACTGAAGCTTTCTTT.

This clonotype has only a few counts. The rearrangement links TRBV12-3 or TRBV12-4 to TRBJ1-2; 7 bases are shared with TRBD1. This CDR3 contains 12 residues. Germline trimming cut 4 bases from V and 8 bases from J; bases unmatched to any gene: 4. The CDR3: CASSSTGHGYTF. CDR3 nucleotides: TGTGCCAGCAGTTCGACAGGGCACGGCTACACCTTC.

The chain couples TRBV9 to TRBJ2-3, with D possibly being TRBD2 (5 bases). This CDR3 region has 15 residues. The germline V gene has CDR1 SGDLS and CDR2 YYNGEE. Deletions cut 1 base from V and 0 bases from J, with 9 bases between. CDR3 nucleotides: TGTGCCAGCAGCGTAACCTGGACTAGCACAGATACGCAGTATTTT. This encodes CASSVTWTSTDTQYF.

This clonotype showed up just a few times. The chain is built from TRBV15 and TRBJ2-1, with D tentatively TRBD2 (6 bases). The CDR3 consists of 18 residues. Per the germline V gene, CDR1 is LNHNV and CDR2 is YYDKDF (reference sequence). Trimming shortened V by 0 bases and J by 1 base, and 16 bases separated the two germline ends. CDR3 loop: CATSRDPLRERSYNEQFF. The CDR3 nucleotides read TGTGCCACCAGCAGAGATCCCCTACGGGAGAGGTCCTACAATGAGCAGTTCTTC.

The CDR3 protein is CAISRGQGAFF. CDR3 nucleotide sequence: TGTGCCATCTCGAGAGGACAAGGAGCTTTCTTT. The rearrangement joins TRBV10-3 to TRBJ1-1, with a weak D call TRBD1 (5 bases). V was cut by 8 bases and J by 10 bases, with 14 bases left in between. Per the germline V gene, CDR1 is ENHRY and CDR2 is SYGVKD. The CDR3 totals 11 residues.

This clonotype came up a few times. The chain employs TRBV3-1 and TRBJ1-1, with D unresolved. The CDR3 loop spans 14 amino acids. Trimming pared 0 bases from V and 11 bases from J, leaving 16 bases between. Germline assignment: CDR1 LGHDT and CDR2 YNNKEL (reference sequence). This CDR3 reads CASSQEWTGVGAFF. The CDR3 region has the DNA TGTGCCAGCAGCCAAGAGTGGACCGGAGTCGGCGCTTTCTTT. The entire variable domain, with the rest obtained from reference TRBV3-1 and TRBJ1-1, is as follows: DTAVSQTPKYLVTQMGNDKSIKCEQNLGHDTMYWYKQDSKKFLKIMFSYNNKELIINETVPNRFSPKSPDKAHLNLHINSLELGDSAVYFCASSQEWTGVGAFFGQGTRLTVV.

The chain uses TRBV28 and TRBJ1-1; D not resolved. The V and J ends lost 6 bases and 5 bases respectively, with 10 bases between them. This CDR3 spans 12 amino acids. Germline-derived CDR1 and CDR2 are MDHEN and SYDVKM. CDR3 sequence: CASRFSGTEAFF. Here the CDR3 DNA reads TGTGCCAGCAGGTTTTCGGGAACTGAAGCTTTCTTT.

The chain couples TRBV4-2 to TRBJ2-1; D tentatively reads TRBD1 or TRBD2 (7 bases each). The CDR3 contains 16 residues. The germline gives CDR1 LGHNA, CDR2 YNFKEQ. Trimming stripped 0 bases from V and 4 bases from J, with 13 bases between. CDR3: CASSQEGRGRYNEQFF. The CDR3 nucleotides read TGTGCCAGCAGCCAAGAGGGGAGGGGGCGGTACAATGAGCAGTTCTTC.

The table lists this clonotype with a few counts. The chain uses TRBV25-1 and TRBJ2-1; 7 nucleotides match TRBD1. The germline gives CDR1 MGHDK, CDR2 SYGVNS. V gave up 7 bases and J gave up 2 bases; unmatched junction bases: 8. The CDR3 is 15 amino acids. The CDR3 protein is CASNVNRGPYNEQFF. The CDR3 DNA follows: TGTGCCAGCAACGTTAACAGGGGACCCTACAATGAGCAGTTCTTC. The entire variable domain, with the rest obtained from reference TRBV25-1 and TRBJ2-1, is as follows: EADIYQTPRYLVIGTGKKITLECSQTMGHDKMYWYQQDPGMELHLIHYSYGVNSTEKGDLSSESTVSRIRTEHFPLTLESARPSHTSQYLCASNVNRGPYNEQFFGPGTRLTVL.

V usage is TRBV20-1 and J usage is TRBJ2-7; 9 nucleotides agree with TRBD1. This CDR3 contains 15 residues. V trimming: 0 bases; J trimming: 6 bases; junction bases outside the gene matches: 9. The germline CDR1 and CDR2 sequences are DFQATT and SNEGSKA (reference sequence). The CDR3 DNA reads as TGCAGTGCTAGAGACGTCGGGACAGGGTACGGCGAGCAGTACTTC. Translated: CSARDVGTGYGEQYF.

The rearrangement uses TRBV5-1 and TRBJ1-1; 9 positions agree with TRBD1. The CDR3 has 15 amino acids. Trimming cost V 6 bases and J 0 bases; bases outside gene matches: 6. The germline gives CDR1 SGHRS, CDR2 YFSETQ. The CDR3: CASTQGTGMNTEAFF. The CDR3 DNA follows: TGCGCCAGCACCCAAGGGACAGGGATGAACACTGAAGCTTTCTTT.

This clonotype turned up a few times. This chain connects TRBV5-1 to TRBJ1-1; D might be TRBD1 (6 bases). Per germline, CDR1 SGHRS and CDR2 YFSETQ. The CDR3 extends over 15 amino acids. The ends were cut back, 3 bases at V and 3 bases at J, with 15 bases in the middle. This CDR3 is CASSWQGFSYTEAFF. The CDR3 DNA reads TGCGCCAGCAGCTGGCAGGGGTTCTCTTACACTGAAGCTTTCTTT.

This chain uses TRBV15 with TRBJ1-1; no clear D. This CDR3 contains 13 residues. V lost 2 bases and J 6 bases, leaving 10 bases between the germline ends. CDR1 is LNHNV and CDR2 is YYDKDF in the germline V gene (reference sequence). DNA for the CDR3: TGTGCCACCAGCAGACACGGAGGTTCTGAAGCTTTCTTT. Amino acids: CATSRHGGSEAFF. The full variable domain, rest sourced from reference TRBV15 and TRBJ1-1, is DAMVIQNPRYQVTQFGKPVTLSCSQTLNHNVMYWYQQKSSQAPKLLFHYYDKDFNNEADTPDNFQSRRPNTSFCFLDIRSPGLGDTAMYLCATSRHGGSEAFFGQGTRLTVV.

The chain carries TRBV12-3 or TRBV12-4 and TRBJ2-1, with 11 bases identical to TRBD2. The CDR3 runs 16 residues. The ends lost 6 bases at V and 10 bases at J; junction bases unmatched: 14. CDR3 amino acids: CASRPTGTSGRGEQFF. In DNA form, the CDR3 reads TGTGCCAGCAGACCTACCGGGACTAGCGGCCGAGGGGAGCAGTTCTTC.

The V and J genes are TRBV20-1 and TRBJ2-3; D gene ambiguous. The germline gives CDR1 DFQATT, CDR2 SNEGSKA (reference sequence). The CDR3 extends over 13 amino acids. Trimming shortened V by 7 bases and J by 0 bases, and 11 bases separated the two germline ends. In DNA form, the CDR3 reads TGCAGTGTCACCGTCGGAAGCACAGATACGCAGTATTTT. This encodes CSVTVGSTDTQYF.

This clonotype appeared a few times. The V gene is TRBV7-2, the J gene TRBJ2-3; possibly TRBD1 for D (6 bases). Germline V lookup: CDR1 SGHTA, CDR2 FQGNSA. V was clipped by 2 bases and J by 4 bases, with 16 bases between them. The CDR3 has 16 amino acids. The CDR3 DNA follows: TGTGCCAGCAGCTTATACACAGGGTCCGGCGCAGATACGCAGTATTTT. Encoded protein: CASSLYTGSGADTQYF.

This clonotype was counted between two and nine times. V is TRBV5-1 and J is TRBJ2-2; D not certain. The CDR3 has 12 residues. Germline CDR1 SGHRS, CDR2 YFSETQ. Trimming removed 5 bases at V and 4 bases at J, with 6 bases between. CDR3 nucleotides: TGCGCCAGCAGTTGGGGCACCGGGGAGCTGTTTTTT. This sequence encodes CASSWGTGELFF.